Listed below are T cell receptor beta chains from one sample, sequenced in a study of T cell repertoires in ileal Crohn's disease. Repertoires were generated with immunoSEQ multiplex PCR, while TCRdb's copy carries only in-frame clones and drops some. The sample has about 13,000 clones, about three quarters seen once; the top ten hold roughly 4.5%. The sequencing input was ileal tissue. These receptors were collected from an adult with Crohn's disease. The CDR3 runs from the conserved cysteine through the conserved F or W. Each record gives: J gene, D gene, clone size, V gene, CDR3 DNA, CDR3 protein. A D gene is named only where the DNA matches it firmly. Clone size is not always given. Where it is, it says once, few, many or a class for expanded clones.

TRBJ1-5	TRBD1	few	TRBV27	TGTGCCAGCAGTCGGACAGGGTTCAATCAGCCCCAGCATTTT	CASSRTGFNQPQHF
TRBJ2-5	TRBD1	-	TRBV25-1	TGTGCCAGCAGTGAATCCTACAGGGGTGGGGAGACCCAGTACTTC	CASSESYRGGETQYF
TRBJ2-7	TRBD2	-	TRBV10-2	TGCGCCATTAGAGGCGGGAGGACTAACGAGCAGTACTTC	CAIRGGRTNEQYF
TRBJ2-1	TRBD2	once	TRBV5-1	TGCGCCAGCAGACCCAGACTAGCGGCCAATGAGCAGTTCTTC	CASRPRLAANEQFF
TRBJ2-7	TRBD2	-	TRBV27	TGTGCCAGCCCTGGGGCAGCGGGACTGACCCGAACCCGCTCCTACGAGCAGTACTTC	CASPGAAGLTRTRSYEQYF
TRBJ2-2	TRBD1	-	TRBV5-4	TGTGCCAGCAGCTCCAACAGGGGGGACACCGGGGAGCTGTTTTTT	CASSSNRGDTGELFF
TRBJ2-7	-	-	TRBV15	TGTGCCACCAGCAGAGATCGAGGGAGCGAGCAGTACTTC	CATSRDRGSEQYF
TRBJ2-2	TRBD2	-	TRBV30	TGTGCCTGGAACGAGCGGGAGCACACCGGGGAGCTGTTTTTT	CAWNEREHTGELFF
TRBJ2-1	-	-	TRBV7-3	TGTGCCAGCAGCTTAACCGGCCGAGGGGGCTACAATGAGCAGTTCTTC	CASSLTGRGGYNEQFF
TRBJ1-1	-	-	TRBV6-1	TGTGCCAGCAGTGAAAGTACAGAAGTCACTGAAGCTTTCTTT	CASSESTEVTEAFF
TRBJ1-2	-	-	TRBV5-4	TGTGCCAGCACCCAGCCCCCGGCGGCGGACTATGGCTACACCTTC	CASTQPPAADYGYTF
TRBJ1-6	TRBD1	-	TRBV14	TGTGCCAGCAGCGAGGGACAGGGTTATAATTCACCCCTCCACTTT	CASSEGQGYNSPLHF
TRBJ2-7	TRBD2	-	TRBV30	TGTGCCTGGACCCCTTGGAATATGCTAGCGGGAGGAGGGCCTTCCTACGAGCAGTACTTC	CAWTPWNMLAGGGPSYEQYF
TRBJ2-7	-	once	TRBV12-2	TGTGCAAGTCGCTACCGACAGCCAGCAGCCTACGAGCAGTACTTC	CASRYRQPAAYEQYF
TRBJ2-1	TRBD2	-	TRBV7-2	TGTGCCAGCAGCTTAGTATTATCTAGCGGGGACTCCTACAATGAGCAGTTCTTC	CASSLVLSSGDSYNEQFF
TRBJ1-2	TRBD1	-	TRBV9	TGTGCCAGCAGAAGACAGGGCCTAAACTATGGCTACACCTTC	CASRRQGLNYGYTF
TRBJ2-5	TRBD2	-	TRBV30	TGTGCCTGGAGACTAGCGTACCAAGAGACCCAGTACTTC	CAWRLAYQETQYF
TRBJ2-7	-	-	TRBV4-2	TGTGCCAGCAGCCAAGACGGTAGCGGAGGCTCCTACGAGCAGTACTTC	CASSQDGSGGSYEQYF
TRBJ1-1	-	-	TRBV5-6	TGTGCCAGCAGCTCACAGTGGAACACTGAAGCTTTCTTT	CASSSQWNTEAFF
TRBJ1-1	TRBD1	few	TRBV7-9	TGTGCCAGCAGCCTCACGGGGACAGGGGCAGGAGACACTGAAGCTTTCTTT	CASSLTGTGAGDTEAFF
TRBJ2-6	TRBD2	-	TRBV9	TGTGCCAGCAGCGGTCTAGCGGGAGTGAACTCTGGGGCCAACGTCCTGACTTTC	CASSGLAGVNSGANVLTF
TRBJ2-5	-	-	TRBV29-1	TGCAGCGTTAAGGGGCAGTACCAAGAGACCCAGTACTTC	CSVKGQYQETQYF
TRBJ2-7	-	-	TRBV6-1	TGTGCCAGCAGTGAAGCGGCAGGGGAGGGCTACGAGCAGTACTTC	CASSEAAGEGYEQYF
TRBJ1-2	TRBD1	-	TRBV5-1	TGCGCCAGCAGCCACAACCCGGGACAGGGGGGCCTTAACTATGGCTACACCTTC	CASSHNPGQGGLNYGYTF
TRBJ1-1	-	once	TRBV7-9	TGTGCCAGCTCATCCCGGGGGGGGGACACTGAAGCTTTCTTT	CASSSRGGDTEAFF
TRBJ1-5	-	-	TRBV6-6	TGTGCCAGCACCACCCAAGCCGGTCAGCCCCAGCATTTT	CASTTQAGQPQHF
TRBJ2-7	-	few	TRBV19	TGTGCCAGTAGTATAGATCCGGATAGAGGCCTCGTCTACGAGCAGTACTTC	CASSIDPDRGLVYEQYF
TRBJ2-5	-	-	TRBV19	TGTGCCAGTAGTATTCGAGCGGTGCCGGGGACCCAGTACTTC	CASSIRAVPGTQYF
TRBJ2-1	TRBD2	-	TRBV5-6	TGTGCCAGCAGCTCACCACCCGGGACTAGCGAGTACAATGAGCAGTTCTTC	CASSSPPGTSEYNEQFF
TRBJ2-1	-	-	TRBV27	TGTGCCAGCAGTTCCTCCGGGACACTTTACAATGAGCAGTTCTTC	CASSSSGTLYNEQFF
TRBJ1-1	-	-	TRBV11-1	TGTGCCAGCAGCCCTCAGGTCTCGAACACTGAAGCTTTCTTT	CASSPQVSNTEAFF
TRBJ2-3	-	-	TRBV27	TGTGCCAGCAGTTCCCCGAGACGGGTCGGCACAGATACGCAGTATTTT	CASSSPRRVGTDTQYF
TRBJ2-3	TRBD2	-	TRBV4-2	TGTGCCAGCAGCCCCCACGGAGCGGGGGGGACAGATACGCAGTATTTT	CASSPHGAGGTDTQYF
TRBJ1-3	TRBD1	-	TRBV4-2	TGTGCCAGCAGCCAGAAGCCCGGGACAGGTCCCTCTGGAAACACCATATATTTT	CASSQKPGTGPSGNTIYF
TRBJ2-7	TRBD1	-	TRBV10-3	TGTGCCATCAGTGAGTCCCGGTTGGGACAGGACTCCTACGAGCAGTACTTC	CAISESRLGQDSYEQYF
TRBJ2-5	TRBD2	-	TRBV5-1	TGCGCCAGCAGCGAGACTAGCGGGAGTAAGACCCAGTACTTC	CASSETSGSKTQYF
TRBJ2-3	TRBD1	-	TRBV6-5	TGTGCCAGCAGTTACGGGACAGCGAGCACAGATACGCAGTATTTT	CASSYGTASTDTQYF
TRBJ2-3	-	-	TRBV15	TGTGCCACCAGTTGGGGGCGAGATACGCAGTATTTT	CATSWGRDTQYF
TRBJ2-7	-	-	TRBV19	TGTGCCAGTAGTACCCGGGGGAGCGGAGTCGAGCAGTACTTC	CASSTRGSGVEQYF
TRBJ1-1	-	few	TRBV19	TGTGCCAGTAGTACCGGGAACACTGAAGCTTTCTTT	CASSTGNTEAFF
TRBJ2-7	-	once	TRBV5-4	TGTGCCAGCAGCTTTGACACATCCTACGAGCAGTACTTC	CASSFDTSYEQYF
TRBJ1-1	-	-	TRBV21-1	TGTGCCAGCAGCGGTCCGGGATTCAGGGGGCGAGGGAACACTGAAGCTTTCTTT	CASSGPGFRGRGNTEAFF
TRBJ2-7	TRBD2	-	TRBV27	TGTGCCAGCAGTTTATCCCCCCCAATTTCTAGGCGGGGGGCCTACGAGCAGTACTTC	CASSLSPPISRRGAYEQYF
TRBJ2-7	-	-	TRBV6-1	TGTGCCAGCAGTGACCAGGACGGAGGCCCTTACGAGCAGTACTTC	CASSDQDGGPYEQYF
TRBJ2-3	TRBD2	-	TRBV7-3	TGTGCCAGCAGCACCTCGGGGGGGACCACAGATACGCAGTATTTT	CASSTSGGTTDTQYF
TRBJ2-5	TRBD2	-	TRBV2	TGTGCCAGCAGTGTAATAGGAGCGGGAGGACAAGAGACCCAGTACTTC	CASSVIGAGGQETQYF